Below are 21 T cell receptor beta chains sequenced from a single sample in a study of blood T cell repertoires in COVID-19 (dated by TCRdb to about 2020). To prepare the library, the immunoSEQ multiplex PCR assay was applied. Held by TCRdb, this immuneACCESS table contains in-frame sequences only and omits some clones. Under half of the omission traces to an unresolved V gene where checked; the cause of the rest is unknown. The sample profile shows about 270,000 clones; around 87% of them were found once. Of the sample, less than 2.5% is held by the ten largest clones. Specimen: PBMCs or T cells enriched from blood (not recorded which). The receptors shown here come from a woman between 18 and 29 years old who had recovered from COVID-19.

Only a few counts were recorded for this clone. The V and J genes are TRBV18 and TRBJ1-2, with D possibly TRBD1 on 6 matching bases. CDR3 length: 18 amino acids. Looked up from germline, CDR1 is KGHSH and CDR2 is LQKENI. V lost 2 bases, J lost 7 bases, and 26 bases lay in between. The CDR3 spells CASSPDVVRQAPRTGYTF. DNA for the CDR3: TGTGCCAGCTCACCAGATGTTGTGAGACAGGCCCCGCGGACTGGCTACACCTTC. The full variable domain, in which reference TRBV18 and TRBJ1-2 provide the parts outside the CDR3, is NAGVMQNPRHLVRRRGQEARLRCSPMKGHSHVYWYRQLPEEGLKFMVYLQKENIIDESGMPKERFSAEFPKEGPSILRIQQVVRGDSAAYFCASSPDVVRQAPRTGYTFGSGTRLTVV.

This clone was counted only a few times. The chain recombines TRBV29-1 with TRBJ1-4; TRBD1 might be the D (6 bases). This CDR3 spans 14 amino acids. Germline lookup yields CDR1 SQVTM and CDR2 ANQGSEA. V was clipped by 6 bases and J by 5 bases, with 16 bases between them. In DNA, the CDR3 is TGCAGCGTGAAAGACAGGAAGCCCAATGAAAAACTGTTTTTT. Translated: CSVKDRKPNEKLFF.

The rearrangement joins TRBV20-1 to TRBJ2-3; a possible D gene is TRBD2 (5 bases). Germline-derived CDR1 and CDR2 are DFQATT and SNEGSKA (reference sequence). The length of the CDR3 is 14 residues. V lost 3 bases to trimming and J lost 5 bases, with 15 bases between them. The CDR3 reads CSASRRAPGDTQYF. The CDR3 region has the DNA TGCAGTGCTAGTAGGCGGGCCCCGGGAGATACGCAGTATTTT.

This chain links TRBV5-1 with TRBJ2-2; D gene uncertain. Trimming pared 0 bases from V and 3 bases from J, leaving 9 bases between. This CDR3 is built from 15 residues. CDR1 is SGHRS, CDR2 YFSETQ, per germline. CDR3: CASSLGFRDTGELFF. The CDR3 bases are TGCGCCAGCAGCTTGGGGTTTCGGGACACCGGGGAGCTGTTTTTT.

This sequence joins TRBV16 and TRBJ1-1; D unresolved. V lost 3 bases and J lost 1, with 12 bases in between. CDR1 is KGHSY, CDR2 FQNENV, per germline. This CDR3 is 15 amino acids long. CDR3 DNA sequence: TGTGCCAGCAGCCACTCTGGGCGATCGAACACTGAAGCTTTCTTT. Translating it yields CASSHSGRSNTEAFF. The full variable domain, completed using reference TRBV16 and TRBJ1-1, is GEEVAQTPKHLVRGEGQKAKLYCAPIKGHSYVFWYQQVLKNEFKFLISFQNENVFDETGMPKERFSAKCLPNSPCSLEIQATKLEDSAVYFCASSHSGRSNTEAFFGQGTRLTVV.

Only one count was recorded for this clone. V gene TRBV25-1 combines with J gene TRBJ1-1; D is undetermined. Per germline, CDR1 MGHDK and CDR2 SYGVNS. Trimming left V 1 base short and J 4 bases short, with 13 bases between. The CDR3 covers 15 residues. CDR3 region: CASSELVPGITEAFF. In DNA form, the CDR3 reads TGTGCCAGCAGTGAATTAGTCCCGGGGATCACTGAAGCTTTCTTT. Supplemented by reference TRBV25-1 and TRBJ1-1, the full variable domain reads EADIYQTPRYLVIGTGKKITLECSQTMGHDKMYWYQQDPGMELHLIHYSYGVNSTEKGDLSSESTVSRIRTEHFPLTLESARPSHTSQYLCASSELVPGITEAFFGQGTRLTVV.

V usage is TRBV5-1 and J usage is TRBJ2-5, with TRBD2 matching 7 bases. V shed 5 bases and J 5 bases; nucleotides not matched to a gene: 6. The CDR3 is 13 residues long. CDR1 and CDR2 (germline): SGHRS, YFSETQ. This CDR3 reads CASRSTSMETQYF. The CDR3 DNA sequence: TGCGCCAGCAGATCGACTAGCATGGAGACCCAGTACTTC.

The chain links TRBV29-1 to TRBJ1-1; weak D call: TRBD1 (5 bases). The germline CDR1 and CDR2 sequences are SQVTM and ANQGSEA. V lost 8 bases and J 4 bases, leaving 11 bases between the germline ends. CDR3 length: 11 amino acids. DNA for the CDR3: TGCAGCTCAGACAGAGCCACTGAAGCTTTCTTT. This translates into CSSDRATEAFF.

J is TRBJ1-2 and V is TRBV6-1; unclear D gene. Trimming took off 3 bases at V and 3 bases at J, with 11 bases between the two ends. Germline V CDR1 and CDR2: MNHNS, SASEGT. CDR3 length: 14 amino acids. CDR3 protein: CASSDHFDYYGYTF. In nucleotides, the CDR3 is TGTGCCAGCAGTGATCACTTCGATTACTATGGCTACACCTTC.

The J gene is TRBJ1-2, the V gene TRBV19; perhaps TRBD1 as D (6 bases). Germline V CDR1 and CDR2: LNHDA, SQIVND (reference sequence). The V and J ends lost 7 bases and 0 bases respectively, with 21 bases between them. The CDR3 is 17 residues long. The CDR3 coding sequence is TGTGCCAGTACCCGAAGGGGGGGCGTACAAGCTAACTATGGCTACACCTTC. Its translation is CASTRRGGVQANYGYTF. The variable domain in full, with the rest retrieved from reference TRBV19 and TRBJ1-2, is DGGITQSPKYLFRKEGQNVTLSCEQNLNHDAMYWYRQDPGQGLRLIYYSQIVNDFQKGDIAEGYSVSREKKESFPLTVTSAQKNPTAFYLCASTRRGGVQANYGYTFGSGTRLTVV.

This CDR3 is CASPRDTFSYEQYF. The CDR3 coding sequence is TGTGCCAGCCCCCGGGACACCTTCTCCTACGAGCAGTACTTC. This chain joins TRBV6-5 and TRBJ2-7; D possibly corresponds to TRBD1 (6 bases). The germline V gene encodes CDR1 MNHEY and CDR2 SVGAGI. V lost 8 bases and J lost 0, with 14 bases in between. This CDR3 spans 14 amino acids.

The chain recombines TRBV12-3 or TRBV12-4 with TRBJ1-2; D is ambiguous. Trimming shortened V by 4 bases and J by 1 base, and 7 bases separated the two germline ends. This CDR3 region has 13 residues. The CDR3 DNA follows: TGTGCCAGCAGTTCACAGCTTAACTATGGCTACACCTTC. It translates to CASSSQLNYGYTF.

V is TRBV5-4 and J is TRBJ1-2; D gene uncertain. V lost 0 bases and J 3 bases, leaving 12 bases between the germline ends. The CDR3 spans 15 residues. The germline gives CDR1 SGHNT, CDR2 YYREEE (reference sequence). Here the CDR3 reads CASSLEVGGDYGYTF. For the CDR3, the DNA is TGTGCCAGCAGCTTGGAGGTGGGAGGAGACTATGGCTACACCTTC. Supplemented by reference TRBV5-4 and TRBJ1-2, the full variable domain reads ETGVTQSPTHLIKTRGQQVTLRCSSQSGHNTVSWYQQALGQGPQFIFQYYREEENGRGNFPPRFSGLQFPNYSSELNVNALELDDSALYLCASSLEVGGDYGYTFGSGTRLTVV.

The J gene is TRBJ2-7, the V gene TRBV19; possible D gene TRBD1, 5 bases. CDR3 length: 14 residues. Trimming removed 1 base from V and 1 base from J, with 8 bases in between. Germline CDR1 is LNHDA and CDR2 is SQIVND (reference sequence). This CDR3 is CASSIVQGSYEQYF. For the CDR3, the DNA is TGTGCCAGTAGTATAGTCCAGGGATCCTACGAGCAGTACTTC.

The chain recombines TRBV30 with TRBJ2-7; TRBD1 matches 10 bases. Trimming took 8 bases from V and 7 from J; bases not matched to a gene: 14. Germline assignment: CDR1 GTSNPN and CDR2 SVGIG (reference sequence). The CDR3 loop spans 14 amino acids. The DNA for the CDR3 is TGTGCCCATCACGGGGACAGGGGATCAGGGGAGCAGTACTTC. Translated, it gives CAHHGDRGSGEQYF.

The chain carries TRBV5-6 and TRBJ2-1; D might be TRBD1 (6 bases). V was clipped by 3 bases and J by 6 bases, with 10 bases between them. This CDR3 comprises 13 residues. The germline CDR1 and CDR2 sequences are SGHDT and YYEEEE. CDR3 DNA sequence: TGTGCCAGCAGCTCTGGACAGTTCAATGAGCAGTTCTTC. It is translated as CASSSGQFNEQFF.

This clone was recorded once. This rearrangement joins TRBV27 to TRBJ1-1; D gene ambiguous. Looked up from germline, CDR1 is MNHEY and CDR2 is SMNVEV (reference sequence). The CDR3 spans 14 residues. V was cut by 0 bases and J by 4 bases, with 9 bases left in between. CDR3 residues: CASSLSTRGTEAFF. CDR3 bases: TGTGCCAGCAGTTTATCGACGCGGGGCACTGAAGCTTTCTTT.

This clone has only a few counts. The rearrangement links TRBV10-3 to TRBJ1-2, with 7 positions matching TRBD1. Germline values: CDR1 ENHRY, CDR2 SYGVKD. This CDR3 region has 11 residues. The V gene end was trimmed by 11 bases and the J gene end by 8 bases; junction bases not matched to a gene: 8. The chain's CDR3 is CAASGQVGYTF. The CDR3 region has the DNA TGTGCCGCCTCCGGACAGGTCGGCTACACCTTC.

The chain has TRBV4-2 and TRBJ2-7; D unresolved. Per germline, CDR1 LGHNA and CDR2 YNFKEQ. This CDR3 is 15 amino acids long. Trimming left V 1 base short and J 2 bases short, with 12 bases between. The CDR3 loop is CASSQGSGGTYEQYF. The CDR3, as DNA: TGTGCCAGCAGCCAAGGGTCTGGCGGAACCTACGAGCAGTACTTC.

The gene calls are TRBV7-9 and TRBJ2-3; TRBD2 agrees at 14 bases. After removal of 5 bases from V and 3 bases from J, the junction contained 4 bases not matched to a gene. The CDR3 sequence is 16 residues long. The germline CDR1 and CDR2 sequences are SEHNR and FQNEAQ (reference sequence). The CDR3 nucleotides read TGTGCCAGCAGCCCAGGGACTAGCGGGGGTACAGATACGCAGTATTTT. Protein product: CASSPGTSGGTDTQYF.

CDR3 DNA sequence: TGTGCCAGCAGCCAGGGTGGAAGGGGGCTAGTAGCTGAAGCTTTCTTT. This translates into CASSQGGRGLVAEAFF. The rearrangement links TRBV3-1 (or the pseudogene TRBV3-2) to TRBJ1-1; TRBD1 matches at 7 bases. There are 16 residues in the CDR3. The V and J ends lost 3 bases and 6 bases, in that order; junction bases with no gene match: 13. Germline CDR1 and CDR2: LGHDT and YNNKEL (reference sequence).